This T cell receptor (beta chain) stems from a study of identical twins. A universal primer site was added by template switching, and unique molecular identifiers were carried by the cDNA. One entry per CDR3 protein results from TCRdb running MiXCR on the 5' RACE reads. The sample lists 150,000 or so distinct CDR3 sequences; around 3.5% were seen once. Study-wide results and caveats: The study based its conclusions on cross-sectional statistical analysis and did not follow the same donors.

Notes on this clonotype: What it binds is unknown.

Germline V gene data show CDR1 as KGHSH and CDR2 as LQKENI. The CDR3 has 14 residues. V was shortened by 4 bases and J by 5 bases, with 14 bases between the two germline ends. The chain couples TRBV18 to TRBJ1-1; D perhaps matches TRBD1 (5 bases). This TCR was sampled from a man younger than 35 in good health. The sequenced material came from memory T cells sorted from blood. CDR3 nucleotides: TGTGCCAGCTCACTCGACCAGGGTCGAACTGAAGCTTTCTTT. It is translated as CASSLDQGRTEAFF.